The rows below give T cell receptor beta chains drawn from one sample of a study of technical replicates of blood from a handful of donors. TCRdb keeps only in-frame clones here, not all; method: immunoSEQ multiplex PCR. The sample holds 60,000 to 90,000 clones; about 96% are singletons and the top ten take less than 0.25%. Sequencing used T cells isolated from PBMCs. The receptors derive from a human donor in good health. CDR3s include the opening cysteine and the closing phenylalanine or tryptophan. A D gene is named only where the DNA matches it firmly. The size entry is marked missing in some rows and otherwise reads once, few, many or a size class.

- TRBJ1-6 TRBV5-1 - CASSLIGDSYNSPLHF TGCGCCAGCAGCTTAATAGGGGACTCCTATAATTCACCCCTCCACTTT
- TRBJ2-7 TRBV27 - CASSLTATSLGFYEQYF TGTGCCAGCAGTTTGACCGCGACTAGTCTGGGGTTCTACGAGCAGTACTTC
- TRBJ2-7 TRBV9 TRBD1 CASSETGYEQYF TGTGCCAGCAGCGAGACAGGGTACGAGCAGTACTTC
once TRBJ1-3 TRBV28 - CASSLGLGSSGNTIYF TGTGCCAGCAGTTTGGGGCTGGGAAGCTCTGGAAACACCATATATTTT
- TRBJ2-5 TRBV28 TRBD2 CASSFFLPMAGDQETQYF TGTGCCAGCAGTTTTTTTTTGCCCATGGCGGGGGATCAAGAGACCCAGTACTTC
- TRBJ2-5 TRBV7-9 TRBD2 CASSPGGGTPQETQYF TGTGCCAGCAGCCCCGGGGGGGGCACGCCGCAAGAGACCCAGTACTTC
- TRBJ2-7 TRBV6-1 - CASRPSGYSRNEQYF TGTGCCAGCAGACCGAGCGGGTACTCGCGAAACGAGCAGTACTTC
- TRBJ2-2 TRBV11-3 TRBD2 CASSVAGDGTGELFF TGTGCCAGCTCGGTAGCGGGAGATGGTACCGGGGAGCTGTTTTTT
once TRBJ1-2 TRBV6-5 - CASSSSGFVYGYTF TGTGCCAGCAGTTCTAGCGGATTCGTCTATGGCTACACCTTC
once TRBJ2-3 TRBV7-9 - CASSPPGHSRSPDTQYF TGTGCCAGCAGCCCCCCGGGACACTCGAGGAGCCCAGATACGCAGTATTTT
- TRBJ2-5 TRBV5-4 - CASSSRAGRETQYF TGTGCCAGCAGCTCTCGGGCAGGGCGGGAGACCCAGTACTTC
- TRBJ2-7 TRBV5-4 - CASSLRGAEQYF TGTGCCAGCAGCCTACGGGGGGCCGAGCAGTACTTC
- TRBJ2-7 TRBV13 TRBD2 CASSLVSLAGQGEQYF TGTGCCAGCAGCTTAGTCTCGCTAGCGGGCCAGGGCGAGCAGTACTTC
- TRBJ1-1 TRBV5-1 - CASSSPNTGNTEAFF TGCGCCAGCAGCTCCCCGAATACGGGGAACACTGAAGCTTTCTTT
- TRBJ2-2 TRBV30 TRBD2 CAWRTIAGRTGELFF TGTGCCTGGAGGACCATAGCGGGGCGCACCGGGGAGCTGTTTTTT
- TRBJ2-4 TRBV9 - CASSGRSGAGVGENIQYF TGTGCCAGCAGCGGCCGCTCAGGGGCGGGAGTTGGGGAAAACATTCAGTACTTC
- TRBJ2-3 TRBV5-1 TRBD2 CASSGGGGTDTQYF TGCGCCAGCTCCGGTGGGGGGGGCACAGATACGCAGTATTTT
- TRBJ1-2 TRBV14 - CASSTGTHYGYTF TGTGCCAGCAGTACCGGGACACACTATGGCTACACCTTC
- TRBJ1-1 TRBV2 - CASSEFSGDGAFF TGTGCCAGCAGTGAATTTTCAGGTGATGGAGCTTTCTTT
- TRBJ2-5 TRBV28 - CASSPRETQYF TGTGCCAGCAGCCCCCGGGAGACCCAGTACTTC
- TRBJ2-7 TRBV28 - CASSWGQGALYEQYF TGTGCCAGCAGTTGGGGCCAGGGTGCCCTCTACGAGCAGTACTTC
- TRBJ1-5 TRBV30 - CAWSVKGHNSNQPQHF TGTGCCTGGAGTGTGAAGGGACATAATAGCAATCAGCCCCAGCATTTT
- TRBJ1-5 TRBV10-3 - CAIGPNNQPQHF TGTGCCATCGGCCCCAACAATCAGCCCCAGCATTTT
- TRBJ1-1 TRBV29-1 - CSVLKGPSGIGLTEAFF TGCAGCGTCTTGAAAGGTCCATCAGGGATTGGGTTGACTGAAGCTTTCTTT
- TRBJ2-1 TRBV14 - CASSQGGLSLYNEQFF TGTGCCAGCAGCCAAGGGGGACTCTCACTTTACAATGAGCAGTTCTTC
- TRBJ2-1 TRBV27 - CASSFRGSNEQFF TGTGCCAGCAGTTTTCGAGGCTCCAATGAGCAGTTCTTC
few TRBJ1-6 TRBV7-3 TRBD1 CASSLNSGQGMDSPLHF TGTGCCAGCAGCTTAAATAGCGGACAGGGGATGGATTCACCCCTCCACTTT
- TRBJ1-1 TRBV18 TRBD1 CASSQVARGLTEAFF TGTGCCAGCTCACAGGTCGCCAGGGGGCTTACTGAAGCTTTCTTT
- TRBJ2-6 TRBV9 TRBD1 CASSVGPGQPHSGANVLTF TGTGCCAGCAGCGTAGGTCCGGGACAGCCCCACTCTGGGGCCAACGTCCTGACTTTC
- TRBJ2-7 TRBV7-3 - CASSLGSGHKQYF TGTGCCAGCAGCTTAGGATCGGGACACAAGCAGTACTTC
- TRBJ2-6 TRBV7-2 TRBD1 CASSHQTGVGANVLTF TGTGCCAGCAGCCATCAGACAGGGGTCGGGGCCAACGTCCTGACTTTC
few TRBJ1-1 TRBV7-6 - CASSLGTGRSEAFF TGTGCCAGCAGCTTAGGAACAGGGCGGTCTGAAGCTTTCTTT
- TRBJ2-3 TRBV7-2 TRBD2 CASGRGVTSGSVDTQYF TGTGCCAGCGGACGAGGGGTGACTAGCGGGAGCGTTGATACGCAGTATTTT
- TRBJ2-3 TRBV9 TRBD2 CASSVVRGGTDTQYF TGTGCCAGCAGCGTAGTTCGGGGGGGCACAGATACGCAGTATTTT
- TRBJ1-1 TRBV5-4 TRBD1 CASSLRGQTEAFF TGTGCCAGCAGCTTAAGGGGGCAGACTGAAGCTTTCTTT
- TRBJ1-4 TRBV7-9 - CASSPGAPNEKLFF TGTGCCAGCAGCCCTGGGGCACCGAATGAAAAACTGTTTTTT
few TRBJ1-4 TRBV6-5 - CASSYSPEGKLFF TGTGCCAGCAGTTACTCTCCTGAGGGAAAACTGTTTTTT
- TRBJ1-5 TRBV10-2 - CASSGGLIPHPQHF TGCGCCAGCAGCGGAGGGTTAATCCCCCATCCCCAGCATTTT
- TRBJ1-2 TRBV6-5 - CASSTTPGQNYGYTF TGTGCCAGCAGTACAACACCAGGACAGAACTATGGCTACACCTTC
- TRBJ2-3 TRBV29-1 - CSVERTALFTDTQYF TGCAGCGTTGAACGGACAGCTTTATTCACAGATACGCAGTATTTT
- TRBJ1-2 TRBV6-6 - CASTLGEANYGYTF TGTGCCAGCACCTTAGGGGAAGCTAACTATGGCTACACCTTC
- TRBJ1-5 TRBV4-1 - CASSQVGGGSNQPQHF TGCGCCAGCAGCCAAGTGGGGGGGGGAAGCAATCAGCCCCAGCATTTT
- TRBJ1-4 TRBV2 - CASTSADEKLFF TGTGCCAGCACTTCGGCGGATGAAAAACTGTTTTTT
- TRBJ2-5 TRBV27 TRBD1 CASSRIPGQGPETQYF TGTGCCAGCAGTCGCATACCGGGACAGGGTCCGGAGACCCAGTACTTC
- TRBJ2-5 TRBV7-9 - CASSPGTGQTQYF TGTGCCAGCAGCCCCGGGACTGGGCAGACCCAGTACTTC
- TRBJ1-2 TRBV20-1 - CSAEDNYGYTF TGCAGTGCCGAGGATAACTATGGCTACACCTTC
- TRBJ1-3 TRBV11-3 - CASSFSTWGVRTGNTIYF TGTGCCAGCAGCTTTTCTACCTGGGGGGTGCGTACCGGAAACACCATATATTTT
- TRBJ2-7 TRBV6-5 - CASSRQESSYEQYF TGTGCCAGCAGTCGACAGGAGAGCTCCTACGAGCAGTACTTC
- TRBJ1-2 TRBV2 - CASSGGRSDYGYTF TGTGCCAGCAGTGGAGGGCGGAGTGACTATGGCTACACCTTC
- TRBJ2-7 TRBV7-8 - CASSFAGGSYEQYF TGTGCCAGCAGCTTTGCGGGCGGCTCCTACGAGCAGTACTTC